A selection of T cell receptor beta chains follows, all from one sample in a study of cytomegalovirus exposure and HLA in healthy donors. Data came from immunoSEQ multiplex PCR; TCRdb stores just in-frame clones and leaves some out. The data show a few hundred thousand clones, around 90% seen once. Sequencing was carried out using PBMCs. All receptors derive from a woman between 18 and 29 years old in good health and CMV-seronegative. Each CDR3 is given with its conserved first and last residue. A D gene is named only where the DNA matches it firmly. The size of a clone is reported for some rows only, either as once, few or many, or as a class for expanded clones.

clone size: once
D gene: .
J gene: TRBJ2-7
V gene: TRBV28
CDR3 DNA: TGTGCCAGCACTTCCGACGGGAGCTCCTACGAGCAGTACTTC
CDR3 protein: CASTSDGSSYEQYF

clone size: .
D gene: .
J gene: TRBJ2-4
V gene: TRBV5-8
CDR3 DNA: TGTGCCAGCAGCCTGCGCGCGGGGATTCAGTACTTC
CDR3 protein: CASSLRAGIQYF

clone size: .
D gene: .
J gene: TRBJ1-5
V gene: TRBV5-4
CDR3 DNA: TGTGCCAGCAGCATAGATACAGATCAGCCCCAGCATTTT
CDR3 protein: CASSIDTDQPQHF

clone size: .
D gene: .
J gene: TRBJ1-1
V gene: TRBV13
CDR3 DNA: TGTGCCAGCAGCCAAAACAACATCGAGGCTGAAGCTTTCTTT
CDR3 protein: CASSQNNIEAEAFF

clone size: .
D gene: .
J gene: TRBJ1-2
V gene: TRBV28
CDR3 DNA: TGTGCCAGCAGTTTCTCCGGGAATGGCTACACCTTC
CDR3 protein: CASSFSGNGYTF

clone size: .
D gene: TRBD2
J gene: TRBJ2-2
V gene: TRBV27
CDR3 DNA: TGTGCCAGCAGCTATAGCGGGGGGGCATTATACACCGGGGAGCTGTTTTTT
CDR3 protein: CASSYSGGALYTGELFF

clone size: .
D gene: .
J gene: TRBJ2-3
V gene: TRBV2
CDR3 DNA: TGTGCCAGCAGACTAGGCGCAGATACGCAGTATTTT
CDR3 protein: CASRLGADTQYF

clone size: once
D gene: TRBD1
J gene: TRBJ1-5
V gene: TRBV29-1
CDR3 DNA: TGCAGCGTCACGACGGAGGGGGCTGGGCAGCCCCAGCATTTT
CDR3 protein: CSVTTEGAGQPQHF

clone size: .
D gene: TRBD1
J gene: TRBJ2-1
V gene: TRBV4-3
CDR3 DNA: TGCGCCAGCAGCCAAGGGACAGGGTTTTATGAGCAGTTCTTC
CDR3 protein: CASSQGTGFYEQFF

clone size: .
D gene: .
J gene: TRBJ2-2
V gene: TRBV5-1
CDR3 DNA: TGCGCCAGCAGCGTGCAACAGGGCACGAACACCGGGGAGCTGTTTTTT
CDR3 protein: CASSVQQGTNTGELFF

clone size: .
D gene: .
J gene: TRBJ1-1
V gene: TRBV5-4
CDR3 DNA: TGTGCCAGCAGCTTACCACAGAACACTGAAGCTTTCTTT
CDR3 protein: CASSLPQNTEAFF

clone size: once
D gene: TRBD1
J gene: TRBJ1-4
V gene: TRBV5-4
CDR3 DNA: TGTGCCAGCAGCTTGAGAGGGGGCGACGCTGAAAAACTGTTTTTT
CDR3 protein: CASSLRGGDAEKLFF

clone size: .
D gene: .
J gene: TRBJ2-5
V gene: TRBV5-5
CDR3 DNA: TGTGCCAGCAGCTTGCAGGGATCCCAAGAGACCCAGTACTTC
CDR3 protein: CASSLQGSQETQYF